This TCR beta chain originates from a study of blood T cell repertoires in COVID-19. For the study at large: Samples representing acute and convalescent COVID-19 were sourced from the United States, Italy and Spain. PBMCs, B-cell-depleted T cells, or T cells were the source of the cDNA or gDNA that made up the material.

As processed by the authors: Nucleated cell number was recorded as an estimate derived from reference gene primer amplification. Repertoires were generated with immunoSEQ multiplex PCR, while TCRdb's copy carries only in-frame clones and drops some. That table supplies the V and J calls and clone size; D and trimming were determined from the DNA. Of some 140,000 clones in the sample, roughly 80% were seen once. Material for sequencing was peripheral blood. The TCR originated in a woman older than 75 with acute or convalescent COVID-19.

The CDR3 region has the DNA TGCGCCAGCAGCTTGGCCCAGGGAGGGAACTATGGCTACACCTTC. Translated: CASSLAQGGNYGYTF. The chain couples TRBV5-1 to TRBJ1-2; D possibly corresponds to TRBD1 (5 bases). Trimming removed 0 bases at V and 2 bases at J, with 11 bases between. The germline V gene encodes CDR1 SGHRS and CDR2 YFSETQ. The length of the CDR3 is 15 residues.